This is a list of T cell receptor beta chains from one sample in a study of blood T cells in healthy people across ages. TCRdb reprocessed the 5' RACE reads via MiXCR and lists one record per CDR3 protein. Seen here are 750,000 to 950,000 distinct CDR3 sequences, 25% to 30% observed once, and the top ten hold about a tenth. These sequences were also reported in another study, on T cells of mothers and their children.

The material sequenced was blood. All receptors derive from a woman in her forties in good health. Each CDR3 is given with its conserved first and last residue. Each record gives: V gene, clone size, J gene, D gene, CDR3 DNA, CDR3 protein. A D gene is named only where the DNA matches it firmly. For some rows the clone size is stated as once, few or many, or as a class when expanded; others skip it.

V gene: TRBV4-1; clone size: once; J gene: TRBJ1-2; D gene: -; CDR3 DNA: TGCGCCAGCAGCCAAGTACGGGGTACGGTCTATGGCTACACCTTC; CDR3 protein: CASSQVRGTVYGYTF
V gene: TRBV7-2; clone size: -; J gene: TRBJ2-5; D gene: -; CDR3 DNA: TGTGCCAGCAGCCCCAGGGTGAACCAAGAGACCCAGTACTTC; CDR3 protein: CASSPRVNQETQYF
V gene: TRBV20-1; clone size: many; J gene: TRBJ1-2; D gene: -; CDR3 DNA: TGCAGTGCTAGAGGGGACGACCGTGAGGGCTACACCTTC; CDR3 protein: CSARGDDREGYTF
V gene: TRBV11-1; clone size: few; J gene: TRBJ2-7; D gene: TRBD2; CDR3 DNA: TGTGCCAGCAGCTTAGACCGGCGGGGGGCCTCCTACGAGCAGTACTTC; CDR3 protein: CASSLDRRGASYEQYF
V gene: TRBV5-1; clone size: few; J gene: TRBJ2-3; D gene: TRBD1; CDR3 DNA: TGCGCCAGCAGCTTGGAAGGGACAGGGTCTAGCGCAGATACGCAGTATTTT; CDR3 protein: CASSLEGTGSSADTQYF
V gene: TRBV12-3/TRBV12-4; clone size: many; J gene: TRBJ2-3; D gene: -; CDR3 DNA: TGTGCCAGCAGCTTACCTCTAGATACGCAGTATTTT; CDR3 protein: CASSLPLDTQYF
V gene: TRBV7-8; clone size: few; J gene: TRBJ2-3; D gene: -; CDR3 DNA: TGTGCCAGCAGCTCCATCTACCATACGCAGTATTTT; CDR3 protein: CASSSIYHTQYF
V gene: TRBV7-9; clone size: few; J gene: TRBJ2-7; D gene: -; CDR3 DNA: TGTGCCAGCAGCTTGGGGGGGCTGGGTTACGAGCAGTACTTC; CDR3 protein: CASSLGGLGYEQYF
V gene: TRBV6-2/TRBV6-3; clone size: -; J gene: TRBJ1-2; D gene: -; CDR3 DNA: TGTGCCAGCAGTTACGTGGGGCGGCAAAATGGCTACACCTTC; CDR3 protein: CASSYVGRQNGYTF
V gene: TRBV24-1; clone size: -; J gene: TRBJ2-3; D gene: -; CDR3 DNA: TGTGCCACCGAAGGGCCCCCGGACCGTGGGCAGTATTTT; CDR3 protein: CATEGPPDRGQYF
V gene: TRBV20-1; clone size: -; J gene: TRBJ2-1; D gene: -; CDR3 DNA: TGCAGTGCTAGAATCACCAACGACAATGAGCAGTTCTTC; CDR3 protein: CSARITNDNEQFF
V gene: TRBV12-3/TRBV12-4; clone size: -; J gene: TRBJ1-1; D gene: TRBD1; CDR3 DNA: TGTGCCAGCAGTGGGAGGGGGCGCACGACTGAAGCTTTCTTT; CDR3 protein: CASSGRGRTTEAFF
V gene: TRBV7-2; clone size: few; J gene: TRBJ2-5; D gene: TRBD1; CDR3 DNA: TGTGCCAGCAGCCCCCGCCGACAGGGAGAGACCCAGTACTTC; CDR3 protein: CASSPRRQGETQYF
V gene: TRBV28; clone size: -; J gene: TRBJ1-6; D gene: TRBD1; CDR3 DNA: TGTGCCAGCAGTTCCGACAGGGGGCTCCTCAATTCACCCCTCCACTTT; CDR3 protein: CASSSDRGLLNSPLHF
V gene: TRBV4-3; clone size: many; J gene: TRBJ2-7; D gene: -; CDR3 DNA: TGCGCCAGCAGCCAAGATAGGGGGGACTACGAGCAGTACTTC; CDR3 protein: CASSQDRGDYEQYF
V gene: TRBV10-3; clone size: many; J gene: TRBJ2-5; D gene: TRBD2; CDR3 DNA: TGTGCCATCAGTCGAAACGGGGGGAGAGAGACCCAGTACTTC; CDR3 protein: CAISRNGGRETQYF
V gene: TRBV6-5; clone size: few; J gene: TRBJ2-1; D gene: -; CDR3 DNA: TGTGCCAGCAATAAACAAGGGTTTGGAACCAATGAGCAGTTCTTC; CDR3 protein: CASNKQGFGTNEQFF
V gene: TRBV2; clone size: -; J gene: TRBJ2-7; D gene: -; CDR3 DNA: TGTGCCAGCAGTGCGGTAGCGGACGAGCAGTACTTC; CDR3 protein: CASSAVADEQYF
V gene: TRBV5-1; clone size: many; J gene: TRBJ2-7; D gene: TRBD1; CDR3 DNA: TGTGCCAGCAGCCCCGGGACAGGGGTTTCCTACGAGCAGTACTTC; CDR3 protein: CASSPGTGVSYEQYF
V gene: TRBV20-1; clone size: -; J gene: TRBJ1-4; D gene: -; CDR3 DNA: TGCAGTGCTAGAGACCCCCGGAGGGAAAAACTGTTTTTT; CDR3 protein: CSARDPRREKLFF
V gene: TRBV20-1; clone size: many; J gene: TRBJ1-5; D gene: -; CDR3 DNA: TGCAGTGCCCACATGGGGGCAGGACAGCCCCAGCATTTT; CDR3 protein: CSAHMGAGQPQHF
V gene: TRBV12-5; clone size: -; J gene: TRBJ2-1; D gene: -; CDR3 DNA: TGTGCTAGTGGTTTGGTAGGAGGAGCTAACAATGAGCAGTTCTTC; CDR3 protein: CASGLVGGANNEQFF
V gene: TRBV7-2; clone size: few; J gene: TRBJ1-1; D gene: TRBD1; CDR3 DNA: TGTGCCAGCAGCTCAGTACCGGGACAGGGGGCCCGAACTGAAGCTTTCTTT; CDR3 protein: CASSSVPGQGARTEAFF
V gene: TRBV4-3; clone size: many; J gene: TRBJ2-7; D gene: TRBD2; CDR3 DNA: TGCGCCAGCAGCCAAGGCGCGGGAGGGGCCATGTCGCCCTACGAGCAGTACTTC; CDR3 protein: CASSQGAGGAMSPYEQYF
V gene: TRBV24-1; clone size: many; J gene: TRBJ2-3; D gene: -; CDR3 DNA: TGTGCCACCAGCAAGCAGGTCACAGATACGCAGTATTTT; CDR3 protein: CATSKQVTDTQYF
V gene: TRBV28; clone size: many; J gene: TRBJ1-5; D gene: TRBD1; CDR3 DNA: TGTGCCAGCACCTCAAATAGGGCAGGGGGACAGCCCCAGCATTTT; CDR3 protein: CASTSNRAGGQPQHF
V gene: TRBV12-3/TRBV12-4; clone size: -; J gene: TRBJ2-5; D gene: -; CDR3 DNA: TGTGCCAGCAGTTTAACGACAGAACAAGAGACCCAGTACTTC; CDR3 protein: CASSLTTEQETQYF
V gene: TRBV5-1; clone size: many; J gene: TRBJ1-2; D gene: TRBD1; CDR3 DNA: TGTGCCAGCAGTTTAGGGCAGGGGGCGAGCTACACCTTC; CDR3 protein: CASSLGQGASYTF
V gene: TRBV6-1; clone size: -; J gene: TRBJ2-1; D gene: TRBD2; CDR3 DNA: TGTGCCAGCCCCGGGACTAGCGGGGGGGCGGTCTACAATGAGCAGTTCTTC; CDR3 protein: CASPGTSGGAVYNEQFF
V gene: TRBV12-3/TRBV12-4; clone size: -; J gene: TRBJ1-1; D gene: -; CDR3 DNA: TGTGCCAGCAGTACCGGGACCTACACTGAAGCTTTCTTT; CDR3 protein: CASSTGTYTEAFF
V gene: TRBV12-3/TRBV12-4; clone size: few; J gene: TRBJ1-5; D gene: -; CDR3 DNA: TGTGCCAGCAGTTTTCGGGGATATAGCAATCAGCCCCAGCATTTT; CDR3 protein: CASSFRGYSNQPQHF
V gene: TRBV20-1; clone size: many; J gene: TRBJ2-1; D gene: TRBD2; CDR3 DNA: TGCAGTGCTAGAGTCTCTAGCGGGGGCCAGCATGAGCAGTTCTTC; CDR3 protein: CSARVSSGGQHEQFF
V gene: TRBV7-2; clone size: -; J gene: TRBJ2-7; D gene: -; CDR3 DNA: TGTGCCAGCAGCCGTGGTAACGGGGGCCCCCTCTACGGGCAGTACTTC; CDR3 protein: CASSRGNGGPLYGQYF
V gene: TRBV7-2; clone size: -; J gene: TRBJ1-5; D gene: TRBD1; CDR3 DNA: TGTGCCAGCAGCTTAGGGTGGGTAGGGGGCATTCAGCCCCAGCATTTT; CDR3 protein: CASSLGWVGGIQPQHF
V gene: TRBV28; clone size: -; J gene: TRBJ1-2; D gene: -; CDR3 DNA: TGTGCCAGCAGTAAGCCGGCCGGAGCTAACTATGGCTACACCTTC; CDR3 protein: CASSKPAGANYGYTF
V gene: TRBV7-2; clone size: many; J gene: TRBJ2-1; D gene: TRBD2; CDR3 DNA: TGTGCCAGCAGCACCCGACTAGCGGGGGGACGTTACAATGAGCAGTTCTTC; CDR3 protein: CASSTRLAGGRYNEQFF
V gene: TRBV6-2/TRBV6-3; clone size: few; J gene: TRBJ1-2; D gene: -; CDR3 DNA: TGTGCCTGCGGCGATCTTTCCTACACCTTC; CDR3 protein: CACGDLSYTF
V gene: TRBV4-1; clone size: -; J gene: TRBJ2-2; D gene: -; CDR3 DNA: TGCGCCAGCTATGGGCAGAAAGGGACCGGGGAGCTGTTTTTT; CDR3 protein: CASYGQKGTGELFF
V gene: TRBV6-5; clone size: few; J gene: TRBJ2-3; D gene: -; CDR3 DNA: TGTGCCAGCAGTCGAACCACTATGAGCGTCGGGGCGCAGTATTTT; CDR3 protein: CASSRTTMSVGAQYF
V gene: TRBV5-1; clone size: many; J gene: TRBJ2-7; D gene: -; CDR3 DNA: TGCGCCAGCAGCTTGGGCAGGGAGTACGAGCAGTACTTC; CDR3 protein: CASSLGREYEQYF
V gene: TRBV5-1; clone size: -; J gene: TRBJ1-1; D gene: -; CDR3 DNA: TGCGCCAGCAGCTTGCTCGGGGTAGAGCGATTGACTGAAGCTTTCTTT; CDR3 protein: CASSLLGVERLTEAFF
V gene: TRBV29-1; clone size: -; J gene: TRBJ1-1; D gene: -; CDR3 DNA: TGCAGCGGCGGGGGATGGACTGAAGCTTTCTTT; CDR3 protein: CSGGGWTEAFF
V gene: TRBV20-1; clone size: few; J gene: TRBJ2-2; D gene: -; CDR3 DNA: TGCAGTGCTGGAGGGGGTAGCGGGCCCGACACCGGGGAGCTGTTTTTT; CDR3 protein: CSAGGGSGPDTGELFF
V gene: TRBV6-5; clone size: few; J gene: TRBJ1-2; D gene: TRBD1; CDR3 DNA: TGTGCCAGCAGTGAATCCACAGGGGGGCTCTATGGCTACACCTTC; CDR3 protein: CASSESTGGLYGYTF
V gene: TRBV4-3; clone size: -; J gene: TRBJ1-5; D gene: -; CDR3 DNA: TGCGCCAGCAGCCAAGATTTAGGGTCCAGTGTTCAGCCCCAGCATTTT; CDR3 protein: CASSQDLGSSVQPQHF